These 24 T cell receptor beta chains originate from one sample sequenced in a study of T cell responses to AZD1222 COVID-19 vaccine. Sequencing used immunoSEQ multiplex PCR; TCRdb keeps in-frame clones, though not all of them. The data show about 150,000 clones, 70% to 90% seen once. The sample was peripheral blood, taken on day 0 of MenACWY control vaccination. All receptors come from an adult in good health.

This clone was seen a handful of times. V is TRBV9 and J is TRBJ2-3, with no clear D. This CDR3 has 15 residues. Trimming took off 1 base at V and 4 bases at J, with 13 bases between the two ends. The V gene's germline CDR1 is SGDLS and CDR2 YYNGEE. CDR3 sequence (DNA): TGTGCCAGCAGCGTATGGAAGGGAAGCCCAGATACGCAGTATTTT. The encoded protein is CASSVWKGSPDTQYF. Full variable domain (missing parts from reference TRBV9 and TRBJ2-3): DSGVTQTPKHLITATGQRVTLRCSPRSGDLSVYWYQQSLDQGLQFLIQYYNGEERAKGNILERFSAQQFPDLHSELNLSSLELGDSALYFCASSVWKGSPDTQYFGPGTRLTVL.

In DNA form, the CDR3 reads TGTGCCAGCAGCCAAGGCTCAGGGGATCAGCCCCAGCATTTT. Protein: CASSQGSGDQPQHF. The chain has TRBV3-1 (or the pseudogene TRBV3-2) and TRBJ1-5; TRBD1 might be the D (6 bases). Germline values: CDR1 LGHDT, CDR2 YNNKEL (reference sequence). V lost 1 base, J lost 5 bases, and 9 bases lay in between. This CDR3 is 14 amino acids long.

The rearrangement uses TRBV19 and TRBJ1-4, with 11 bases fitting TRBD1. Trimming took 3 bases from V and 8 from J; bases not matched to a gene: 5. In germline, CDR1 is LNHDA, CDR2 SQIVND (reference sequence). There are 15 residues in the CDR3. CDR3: CASSMDRGQREKLFF. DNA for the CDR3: TGTGCCAGTAGTATGGACAGGGGGCAGCGGGAAAAACTGTTTTTT.

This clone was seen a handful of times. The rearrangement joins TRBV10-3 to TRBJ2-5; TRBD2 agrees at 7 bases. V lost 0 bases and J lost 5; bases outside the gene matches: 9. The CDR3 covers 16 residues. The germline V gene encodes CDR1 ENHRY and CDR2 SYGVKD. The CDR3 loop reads CAISESRSVGGETQYF. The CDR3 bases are TGTGCCATCAGTGAGTCGAGGAGCGTGGGAGGGGAGACCCAGTACTTC.

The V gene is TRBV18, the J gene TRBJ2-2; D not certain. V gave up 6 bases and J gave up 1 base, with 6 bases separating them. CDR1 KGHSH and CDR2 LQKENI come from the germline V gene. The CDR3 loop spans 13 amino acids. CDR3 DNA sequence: TGTGCCAGCTCTAGTCGGAACACCGGGGAGCTGTTTTTT. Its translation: CASSSRNTGELFF.

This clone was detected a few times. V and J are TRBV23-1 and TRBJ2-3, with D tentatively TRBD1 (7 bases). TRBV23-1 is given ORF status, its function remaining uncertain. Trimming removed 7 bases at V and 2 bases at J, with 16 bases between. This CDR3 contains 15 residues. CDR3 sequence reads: CASNQGGHFTDTQYF. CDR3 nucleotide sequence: TGCGCCAGCAACCAGGGGGGACACTTCACAGATACGCAGTATTTT.

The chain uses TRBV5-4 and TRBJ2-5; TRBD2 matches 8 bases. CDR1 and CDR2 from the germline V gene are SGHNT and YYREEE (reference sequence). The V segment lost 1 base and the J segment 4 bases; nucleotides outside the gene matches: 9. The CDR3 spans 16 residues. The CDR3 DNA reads TGTGCCAGCAGCTTGTGGCGAGCGGGAGAAGTAGAGACCCAGTACTTC. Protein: CASSLWRAGEVETQYF.

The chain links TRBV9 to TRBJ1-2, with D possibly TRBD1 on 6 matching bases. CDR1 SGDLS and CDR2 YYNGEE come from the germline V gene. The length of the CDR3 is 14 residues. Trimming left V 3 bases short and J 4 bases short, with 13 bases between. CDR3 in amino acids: CASSANTGSYGYTF. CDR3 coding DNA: TGTGCCAGCAGCGCTAATACAGGGAGCTATGGCTACACCTTC.

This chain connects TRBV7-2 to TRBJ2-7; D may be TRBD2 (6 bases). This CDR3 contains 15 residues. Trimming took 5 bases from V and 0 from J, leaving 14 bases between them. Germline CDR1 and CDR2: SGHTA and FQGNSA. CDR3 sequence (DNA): TGTGCCAGCAGCCTCGTAGCGGCGCCCTCCTACGAGCAGTACTTC. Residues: CASSLVAAPSYEQYF.

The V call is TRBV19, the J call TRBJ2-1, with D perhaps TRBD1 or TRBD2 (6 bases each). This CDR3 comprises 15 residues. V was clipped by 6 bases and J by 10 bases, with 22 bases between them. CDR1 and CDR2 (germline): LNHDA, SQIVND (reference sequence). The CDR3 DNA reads TGTGCCAGTAGAAAGTCCGGGACCGGGGGCAAAGAGCAGTTCTTC. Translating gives CASRKSGTGGKEQFF.

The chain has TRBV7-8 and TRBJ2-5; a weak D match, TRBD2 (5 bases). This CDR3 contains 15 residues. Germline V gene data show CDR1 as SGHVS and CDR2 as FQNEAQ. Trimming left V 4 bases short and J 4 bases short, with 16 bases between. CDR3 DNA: TGTGCCAGCAGCTCGTCATTACTAGGTGGAGAGACCCAGTACTTC. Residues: CASSSSLLGGETQYF. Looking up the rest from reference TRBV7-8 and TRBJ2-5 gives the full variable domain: GAGVSQSPRYKVAKRGQDVALRCDPISGHVSLFWYQQALGQGPEFLTYFQNEAQLDKSGLPSDRFFAERPEGSVSTLKIQRTQQEDSAVYLCASSSSLLGGETQYFGPGTRLLVL.

Here the CDR3 reads CATSDLRRETQYF. For the CDR3, the DNA is TGTGCCACCAGTGATTTGAGGCGGGAGACCCAGTACTTC. J is TRBJ2-5 and V is TRBV24-1; no clear D. Germline-derived CDR1 and CDR2 are KGHDR and SFDVKD. Trimming shortened V by 0 bases and J by 5 bases, and 6 bases separated the two germline ends. This CDR3 is 13 amino acids long.

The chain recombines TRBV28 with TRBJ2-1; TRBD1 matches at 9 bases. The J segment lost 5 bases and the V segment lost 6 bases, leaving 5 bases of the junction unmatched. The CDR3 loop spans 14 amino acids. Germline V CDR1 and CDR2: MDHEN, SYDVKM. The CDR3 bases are TGTGCCAGCAGGGGACAGGGTGATAACAATGAGCAGTTCTTC. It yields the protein CASRGQGDNNEQFF.

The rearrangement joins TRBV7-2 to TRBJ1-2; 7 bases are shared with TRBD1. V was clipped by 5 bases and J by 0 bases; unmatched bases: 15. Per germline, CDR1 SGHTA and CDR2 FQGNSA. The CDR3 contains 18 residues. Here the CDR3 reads CASSSRGSTYLTNYGYTF. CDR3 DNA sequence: TGTGCCAGCAGCAGCAGGGGGTCCACCTACCTTACTAACTATGGCTACACCTTC.

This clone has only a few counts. Here the CDR3 DNA reads TGCGCCAGCTCGGGACAGGACACTGAAGCTTTCTTT. Amino acid sequence: CASSGQDTEAFF. The chain links TRBV10-1 to TRBJ1-1; 8 bases fit TRBD1. Germline-derived CDR1 and CDR2 are WNHNN and SYGVQD (reference sequence). The J segment lost 3 bases and the V segment lost 8 bases, leaving 2 bases of the junction unmatched. This CDR3 is built from 12 residues.

The DNA of the CDR3 is TGTGCCAGCAGCTCCGTGGAGACCCAGTACTTC. It translates to CASSSVETQYF. The rearrangement links TRBV3-1 (or the pseudogene TRBV3-2) to TRBJ2-5; D gene ambiguous. The CDR3 loop spans 11 amino acids. With 5 bases removed from V and 5 bases from J, the gap between germline ends came to 6 bases. The germline V gene has CDR1 LGHDT and CDR2 YNNKEL (reference sequence).

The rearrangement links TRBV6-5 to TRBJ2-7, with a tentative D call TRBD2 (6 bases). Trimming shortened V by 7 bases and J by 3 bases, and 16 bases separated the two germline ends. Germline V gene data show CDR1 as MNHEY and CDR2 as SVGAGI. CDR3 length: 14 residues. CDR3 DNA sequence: TGTGCCAGCACCCAATGGGGGGTTGTCTACGAGCAGTACGTC. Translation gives CASTQWGVVYEQYV.

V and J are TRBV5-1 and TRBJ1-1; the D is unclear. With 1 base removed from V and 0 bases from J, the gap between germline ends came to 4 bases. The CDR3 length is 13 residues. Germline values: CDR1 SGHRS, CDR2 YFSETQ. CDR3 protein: CASSLYMNTEAFF. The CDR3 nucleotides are TGCGCCAGCAGCTTGTATATGAACACTGAAGCTTTCTTT.

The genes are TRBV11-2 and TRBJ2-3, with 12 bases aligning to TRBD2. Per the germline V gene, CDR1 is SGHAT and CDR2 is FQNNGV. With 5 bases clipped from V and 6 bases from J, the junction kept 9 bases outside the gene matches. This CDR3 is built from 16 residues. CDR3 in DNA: TGTGCCAGCAGCCTCCGTCTAGCGGGAGGGTGGGATACGCAGTATTTT. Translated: CASSLRLAGGWDTQYF. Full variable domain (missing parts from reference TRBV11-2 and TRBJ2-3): EAGVAQSPRYKIIEKRQSVAFWCNPISGHATLYWYQQILGQGPKLLIQFQNNGVVDDSQLPKDRFSAERLKGVDSTLKIQPAKLEDSAVYLCASSLRLAGGWDTQYFGPGTRLTVL.

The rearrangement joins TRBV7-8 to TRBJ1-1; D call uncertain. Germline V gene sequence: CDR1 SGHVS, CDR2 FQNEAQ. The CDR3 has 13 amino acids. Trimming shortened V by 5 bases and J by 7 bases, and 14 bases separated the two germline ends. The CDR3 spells CASSPFRHHEAFF. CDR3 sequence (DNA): TGTGCCAGCAGCCCATTCCGACACCATGAAGCTTTCTTT.

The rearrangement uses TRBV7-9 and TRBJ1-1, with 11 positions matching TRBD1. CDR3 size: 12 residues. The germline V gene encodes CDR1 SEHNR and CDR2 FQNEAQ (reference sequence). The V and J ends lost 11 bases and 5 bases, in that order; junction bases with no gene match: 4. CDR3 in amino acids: CAGDRGETEAFF. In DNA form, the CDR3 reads TGTGCCGGGGACAGGGGGGAAACTGAAGCTTTCTTT.

The CDR3 reads CASSFDRGGEAFF. The CDR3 coding sequence is TGTGCCAGCAGCTTCGACAGGGGGGGTGAAGCTTTCTTT. This rearrangement joins TRBV5-5 to TRBJ1-1; 9 nucleotides agree with TRBD1. The germline CDR1 and CDR2 sequences are SGHKS and YYEKEE (reference sequence). V was clipped by 2 bases and J by 7 bases; unmatched bases: 3. This CDR3 comprises 13 residues.

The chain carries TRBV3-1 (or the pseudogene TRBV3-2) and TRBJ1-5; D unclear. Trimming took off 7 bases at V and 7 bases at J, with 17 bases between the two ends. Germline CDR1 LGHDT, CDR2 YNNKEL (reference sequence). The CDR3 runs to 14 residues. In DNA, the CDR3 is TGTGCCAGCACCCCTCGGGGTTTATCACAGCCCCAGCATTTT. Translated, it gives CASTPRGLSQPQHF.

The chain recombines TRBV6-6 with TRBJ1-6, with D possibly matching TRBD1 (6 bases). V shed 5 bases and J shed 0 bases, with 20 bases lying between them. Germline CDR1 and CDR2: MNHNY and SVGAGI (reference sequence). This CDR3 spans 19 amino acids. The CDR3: CASSPLPLGGHSYNSPLHF. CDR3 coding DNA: TGTGCCAGCAGTCCACTCCCTTTGGGGGGCCACTCCTATAATTCACCCCTCCACTTT.